The T cell receptor beta chain under discussion was sequenced for a study of blood T cell repertoires in COVID-19. Across the study: The analysed material was cDNA or gDNA that came from T cells, B-cell-depleted T cells, or PBMCs.

Authors' methods: Reference gene primer amplification gave nucleated cell count estimates. The repertoire was sequenced with immunoSEQ multiplex PCR; TCRdb's copy has only in-frame clones and lacks some. Clone size and V and J calls were adopted from that table, with D and trimming inferred from the DNA. The data contain roughly 170,000 clones, approximately 84% of them seen just once; the ten biggest clones take up over 5%. The CDR3 covers 17 residues. CDR1 SGHTA and CDR2 FQGNSA come from the germline V gene. V shed 4 bases, J shed 0 bases, and the junction held 10 bases outside the gene matches. This clonotype was obtained from a woman aged 50 to 60 with COVID-19, enrolled during active disease. The sequenced sample was peripheral blood. V gene TRBV7-2 combines with J gene TRBJ2-3, with 7 positions matching TRBD1. The CDR3 DNA reads TGTGCCAGCAGCTGGGGACAGAGTCCTACTAGCACAGATACGCAGTATTTT. This translates into CASSWGQSPTSTDTQYF.